The following is a T cell receptor (beta chain) sequence with its context. Its antigen is currently unknown. The data were obtained in a study of vaccination and CD4 T cells after COVID-19. About the study: Investigators took post-vaccine samples a median 72 days after dose two, within a range of 14 to 241. The authors used overlapping spike peptides from SARS-CoV-2, HCoV-NL63, HCoV-OC43 and HCoV-229E to stimulate cells. Study results and limitations: Spike mono-reactivity was shown by 304 of 307 vaccine-specific clones in convalescent patients.

In germline, CDR1 is SGHRS, CDR2 YFSETQ. The V gene lost 1 base and the J gene lost 5 bases, with 12 bases spanning the gap. CDR3 size: 14 residues. The Oncomine TCR Beta short-read assay was applied to DNA of cultured CD4+ T cells. Each CDR3 protein gets one entry after TCRdb re-called the PCR reads with MiXCR. Here the sample spans fewer than 25,000 distinct CDR3 sequences, 40% to 55% being singletons. Time point: late sampling 161 to 241 days after vaccination in three convalescent patients. Noted treatment: roughly 10-day PBMC culture with coronavirus spike peptide pools or control peptides (ViraFEST assay). ViraFEST used peptide pools to expand antigen-specific T cells and subsequently sequenced their TCRs.

This sequence joins TRBV5-1 and TRBJ2-5; a possible D gene is TRBD1 (5 bases). This clonotype was sampled from a human donor who had recovered from COVID-19. The source material was CD4+ T cells from blood, cultured in vitro, sampled about 7 months after SARS-CoV-2 vaccination. DNA of the CDR3: TGCGCCAGCAGCTTGCAGGGCGAGAGGGAGACCCAGTACTTC. The encoded protein is CASSLQGERETQYF.